These 26 T cell receptor beta chains were all obtained from the same sample, sequenced in a study of blood T cell repertoires in COVID-19. The table came from immunoSEQ multiplex PCR; TCRdb's copy has only in-frame clones and leaves some out. The sample records 240,000 or so clones, around 90% being singletons. The sample taken for sequencing was peripheral blood. These receptors were obtained from a man aged 60-69 years who had recovered from COVID-19.

The chain is built from TRBV6-1 and TRBJ2-5, with 7 bases that match TRBD1. The length of the CDR3 is 16 residues. Trimming at V came to 3 bases and at J to 5 bases, leaving 12 bases not matched to a gene. CDR1 is MNHNS and CDR2 is SASEGT in the germline V gene. The CDR3 protein is CASSDPGQAQWETQYF. DNA of the CDR3: TGTGCCAGCAGTGACCCTGGACAGGCCCAGTGGGAGACCCAGTACTTC.

A note on this clone: Different DNA sequences within this sample yield the same CDR3. The rearrangement joins TRBV18 to TRBJ1-1, with D maybe TRBD1 (6 bases). This CDR3 spans 13 amino acids. Trimming removed 6 bases at V and 1 base at J, with 9 bases between. Germline V gene lookup returns CDR1 KGHSH and CDR2 LQKENI. The CDR3 sequence: CASSGQPNTEAFF. Written as DNA, the CDR3 is TGTGCCAGCTCCGGACAGCCGAACACTGAAGCTTTCTTT.

The chain recombines TRBV7-8 with TRBJ2-3; 13 nucleotides match TRBD2. Germline V gene sequence: CDR1 SGHVS, CDR2 FQNEAQ. The CDR3 consists of 16 residues. V dropped 6 bases and J dropped 2; count of bases not matched to a gene: 5. In DNA form, the CDR3 reads TGTGCCAGCAGTAGGGGACTAGCGGGATTCACAGATACGCAGTATTTT. Its protein is CASSRGLAGFTDTQYF.

CDR3 in amino acids: CASSPTSGGAYEQYV. In nucleotides, the CDR3 is TGTGCCAGCTCCCCAACTAGCGGGGGGGCGTACGAGCAGTACGTC. The rearrangement links TRBV18 to TRBJ2-7, with TRBD2 matching 13 bases. The CDR3 runs to 15 residues. The junction had 6 bases not matched to a gene; V was cut back by 6 bases and J by 4 bases. In germline, CDR1 is KGHSH, CDR2 LQKENI.

The chain uses TRBV4-1 and TRBJ2-7; the match to TRBD2 covers 10 bases. Trimming took 1 base from V and 4 from J; bases not matched to a gene: 4. The length of the CDR3 is 15 residues. The germline V gene encodes CDR1 MGHRA and CDR2 YSYEKL. CDR3 region: CASSQVISGGYEQYF. The CDR3 DNA sequence: TGCGCCAGCAGCCAAGTTATTAGCGGGGGGTACGAGCAGTACTTC.

Only one count was recorded for this clone. The rearrangement uses TRBV6-5 and TRBJ2-7; TRBD2 aligns across 7 bases. CDR3 size: 12 residues. Germline V gene lookup returns CDR1 MNHEY and CDR2 SVGAGI. Trimming at V came to 6 bases and at J to 2 bases, leaving 1 base not matched to a gene. The CDR3 sequence: CASRGGAYEQYF. In nucleotides, the CDR3 is TGTGCCAGCAGGGGGGGGGCCTACGAGCAGTACTTC.

The gene calls are TRBV5-1 and TRBJ1-1; 8 nucleotides match TRBD1. Germline V lookup: CDR1 SGHRS, CDR2 YFSETQ. Losses at the gene ends were 2 bases for V and 3 bases for J; bases not matched to a gene: 15. The CDR3 covers 18 residues. CDR3 protein: CASSLSAQGAGFDTEAFF. As DNA, the CDR3 is TGCGCCAGCAGCTTATCGGCTCAGGGGGCAGGGTTTGACACTGAAGCTTTCTTT.

The rearrangement uses TRBV4-1 and TRBJ1-1; D is unresolved. The CDR3 is made up of 13 amino acids. Germline assignment: CDR1 MGHRA and CDR2 YSYEKL. The V and J ends lost 1 base and 2 bases respectively, with 5 bases between them. CDR3 nucleotide sequence: TGCGCCAGCAGCCAAGTCAAAAACACTGAAGCTTTCTTT. Protein product: CASSQVKNTEAFF.

The chain employs TRBV13 and TRBJ2-1, with a tentative D call TRBD2 (5 bases). Trimming cost V 1 base and J 10 bases, with 17 bases left between them. Germline assignment: CDR1 PRHDT and CDR2 FYEKMQ (reference sequence). The CDR3 has 15 amino acids. CDR3 DNA sequence: TGTGCCAGCAGCTTAGCCGGGGATATACGAGCGGAGCAGTTCTTC. It translates to CASSLAGDIRAEQFF.

The chain uses TRBV27 and TRBJ2-7, with TRBD1 matching over 7 bases. This CDR3 spans 14 amino acids. V gave up 0 bases and J gave up 4 bases; unmatched junction bases: 3. Germline V gives CDR1 MNHEY, CDR2 SMNVEV (reference sequence). The CDR3 reads CASSLSSGGYEQYF. CDR3 bases: TGTGCCAGCAGTTTATCGTCAGGGGGTTACGAGCAGTACTTC.

The genes are TRBV7-2 and TRBJ2-3; possible D gene TRBD1, 5 bases. The germline V gene encodes CDR1 SGHTA and CDR2 FQGNSA. The length of the CDR3 is 14 residues. V was pared by 6 bases and J by 3 bases, with 13 bases between. CDR3 loop: CASRSGPGTDTQYF. The CDR3 DNA sequence: TGTGCCAGCAGATCGGGTCCAGGGACAGATACGCAGTATTTT.

The chain recombines TRBV6-1 with TRBJ1-3, with D possibly being TRBD1 (5 bases). The V end was cut by 1 base, the J end by 4 bases, with 11 bases between. The CDR3 runs 15 residues. Germline V CDR1 and CDR2: MNHNS, SASEGT. CDR3 bases: TGTGCCAGCAGTGAAGTGGCAGGGATAGGAAACACCATATATTTT. Encoded protein: CASSEVAGIGNTIYF.

The CDR3 DNA follows: TGTGCCAGCAGCTACCGACAGGGCCTGCGGACTGAAGCTTTCTTT. It translates to CASSYRQGLRTEAFF. The chain recombines TRBV5-6 with TRBJ1-1; 7 positions agree with TRBD1. CDR3 length equals 15 residues. Germline lookup yields CDR1 SGHDT and CDR2 YYEEEE. The V segment lost 3 bases and the J segment 5 bases; nucleotides outside the gene matches: 10.

The chain uses TRBV13 and TRBJ1-2, with a possible D match to TRBD1 (6 bases). Per germline, CDR1 PRHDT and CDR2 FYEKMQ (reference sequence). Trimming left V 6 bases short and J 4 bases short, with 15 bases between. The CDR3 runs 14 residues. The CDR3 nucleotides read TGTGCCAGCAGTTTAACGGACAGCCGCTATGGCTACACCTTC. Translation gives CASSLTDSRYGYTF.

This clone has just a few counts. The chain combines TRBV2 with TRBJ1-6; possible D gene TRBD1, 5 bases. This CDR3 has 15 amino acids. V was pared by 2 bases and J by 7 bases, with 12 bases between. Germline loops: CDR1 SNHLY, CDR2 FYNNEI. In DNA form, the CDR3 reads TGTGCCAGCAGTGAAACGCGGGGGTACAATTCACCCCTCCACTTT. Translation: CASSETRGYNSPLHF. The complete variable domain, with remaining parts taken from reference TRBV2 and TRBJ1-6, reads EPEVTQTPSHQVTQMGQEVILRCVPISNHLYFYWYRQILGQKVEFLVSFYNNEISEKSEIFDDQFSVERPDGSNFTLKIRSTKLEDSAMYFCASSETRGYNSPLHFGNGTRLTVT.

The chain uses TRBV5-4 and TRBJ1-3, with D maybe TRBD1 (5 bases). Trimming cost V 1 base and J 0 bases, with 5 bases left between them. Germline CDR1 is SGHNT and CDR2 is YYREEE (reference sequence). The CDR3 consists of 14 residues. The CDR3 coding sequence is TGTGCCAGCAGCTTGCAGGGCTCTGGAAACACCATATATTTT. Translation gives CASSLQGSGNTIYF.

The gene calls are TRBV24-1 and TRBJ2-3; TRBD2 aligns across 14 bases. V trimming: 3 bases; J trimming: 1 base; junction bases outside the gene matches: 11. Germline CDR1 KGHDR, CDR2 SFDVKD. The CDR3 sequence is 20 residues long. The CDR3 sequence: CATSDPGTSGGLQRTDTQYF. CDR3 sequence (DNA): TGTGCCACCAGTGATCCCGGGACTAGCGGGGGCCTACAACGCACAGATACGCAGTATTTT.

The chain links TRBV12-3 or TRBV12-4 to TRBJ1-2; D ambiguous. This CDR3 has 12 residues. The V end was cut by 1 base, the J end by 8 bases, with 8 bases between. CDR3 sequence reads: CASSLEREGYTF. For the CDR3, the DNA is TGTGCCAGCAGTTTAGAGCGGGAGGGCTACACCTTC.

V and J are TRBV4-1 and TRBJ2-1; 10 bases match TRBD1. The CDR3 consists of 16 residues. Looked up from germline, CDR1 is MGHRA and CDR2 is YSYEKL. V was clipped by 1 base and J by 3 bases; unmatched bases: 3. CDR3 nucleotide sequence: TGCGCCAGCAGCCAAGCCGGGACAGGGGTCTACAATGAGCAGTTCTTC. Its protein is CASSQAGTGVYNEQFF.

This clone has a single count. This chain links TRBV6-5 with TRBJ2-3; D is perhaps TRBD2 (5 bases). The V end was cut by 10 bases, the J end by 5 bases, with 13 bases between. The CDR3 is 12 residues long. Germline V lookup: CDR1 MNHEY, CDR2 SVGAGI. The CDR3 here is CATGISGDTQYF. The CDR3 DNA reads TGTGCCACCGGGATCTCGGGAGATACGCAGTATTTT.

There are a few counts of this clone. The rearrangement uses TRBV5-4 and TRBJ2-7; a possible D gene is TRBD2 (6 bases). Germline V gives CDR1 SGHNT, CDR2 YYREEE (reference sequence). V lost 0 bases and J lost 4, with 14 bases in between. The CDR3 loop spans 15 amino acids. CDR3 loop: CASSLGGLNPYEQYF. CDR3 sequence (DNA): TGTGCCAGCAGCTTGGGGGGACTCAATCCTTACGAGCAGTACTTC.

The chain combines TRBV11-3 with TRBJ1-4; D is unresolved. The CDR3 spans 15 residues. Germline V CDR1 and CDR2: SGHNT, YENEEA. Trimming removed 1 base at V and 5 bases at J, with 11 bases between. CDR3 sequence (DNA): TGTGCCAGCAGCTTAGTTCGGAGGATAAATGAAAAACTGTTTTTT. It codes for CASSLVRRINEKLFF. The whole variable domain, remainder taken from reference TRBV11-3 and TRBJ1-4, is EAGVVQSPRYKIIEKKQPVAFWCNPISGHNTLYWYLQNLGQGPELLIRYENEEAVDDSQLPKDRFSAERLKGVDSTLKIQPAELGDSAVYLCASSLVRRINEKLFFGSGTQLSVL.

This chain connects TRBV25-1 to TRBJ1-4; D is uncertain. The germline gives CDR1 MGHDK, CDR2 SYGVNS. This CDR3 is 17 amino acids long. Trimming took 4 bases from V and 5 from J, leaving 20 bases between them. The CDR3, as DNA: TGTGCCAGCAGTGGAAGCGGACGGCCAAGGAGGAATGAAAAACTGTTTTTT. It specifies CASSGSGRPRRNEKLFF.

The chain employs TRBV3-1 (or the pseudogene TRBV3-2) and TRBJ1-2; 9 bases are a match to TRBD1. V gave up 5 bases and J gave up 0 bases; unmatched junction bases: 16. Germline-derived CDR1 and CDR2 are LGHDT and YNNKEL (reference sequence). The CDR3 length is 19 residues. DNA of the CDR3: TGTGCCAGCAGCGTAAATCCGGGACAGGGTATCAAAGCTAACTATGGCTACACCTTC. It is translated as CASSVNPGQGIKANYGYTF.

The V call is TRBV2, the J call TRBJ1-2; D unclear. The germline V gene encodes CDR1 SNHLY and CDR2 FYNNEI. V shed 2 bases and J shed 6 bases, with 7 bases lying between them. The CDR3 totals 12 residues. This CDR3 reads CASSENSNGYTF. The DNA for the CDR3 is TGTGCCAGCAGTGAAAACAGCAATGGCTACACCTTC.

The chain recombines TRBV7-9 with TRBJ2-3; TRBD1 is a possible D gene (5 bases). CDR1 and CDR2 from the germline V gene are SEHNR and FQNEAQ (reference sequence). This CDR3 is built from 15 residues. Trimming shortened V by 2 bases and J by 0 bases, and 9 bases separated the two germline ends. Here the CDR3 reads CASSLRQGSTDTQYF. The CDR3 coding sequence is TGTGCCAGCAGCTTAAGGCAGGGAAGCACAGATACGCAGTATTTT.